This TCR beta chain is from a study of T-cell reconstitution after alpha-beta-depleted transplantation in children. This clonotype was counted a single time. The antigen is unknown. Study results and caveats: When one year had passed after transplant, most T-cell counts and diversity came from newly produced T cells.

A library of TCRbeta sequences, prepared with unique molecular identifiers, was generated. TCRdb recomputed calls from the PCR reads with MiXCR, one row per CDR3 protein. This sample has fewer than 150,000 distinct CDR3 sequences, with more than 9.5% found just once. Sequencing was performed on PBMCs, mostly from graft donor cells, taken 180 days after TCRalphabeta/CD19-depleted stem cell transplant. This TCR came from a girl younger than two who had a stem cell transplant for combined immunodeficiency, so the T cells may come from the graft donor.

The CDR3 nucleotides read TGTGCCAGCAGCCTAATGGGTGAGCAGTTCTTC. Its translation is CASSLMGEQFF. This chain connects TRBV14 to TRBJ2-1; D remains ambiguous. This CDR3 contains 11 residues. Germline CDR1 reads SGHDN; CDR2 reads FVKESK. Trimming took 4 bases from V and 9 from J, leaving 7 bases between them.